This is a list of T cell receptor beta chains from one sample in a study of blood T cell repertoires in COVID-19. Produced via immunoSEQ multiplex PCR; TCRdb's table is partial and in-frame only. The profile shows fewer than 35,000 clones, 70% to 85% of them singletons. The specimen was peripheral blood. These receptors all stem from a human donor in a cohort sampled during active COVID-19. CDR3s include the opening cysteine and the closing phenylalanine or tryptophan. The order of the fields is CDR3 protein, clone size, J gene, V gene. Not all rows give a size; the values are once, few, many and, for expanded clones, a class.

CDR3aa: CASSQDWKGPGYTF; abundance: NA; j_gene: TRBJ1-2; v_gene: TRBV4-2
CDR3aa: CAISVGQGVDYGYTF; abundance: NA; j_gene: TRBJ1-2; v_gene: TRBV10-3
CDR3aa: CASSLRPGAPGNTIYF; abundance: few; j_gene: TRBJ1-3; v_gene: TRBV14
CDR3aa: CASSLSRGANNSPLHF; abundance: NA; j_gene: TRBJ1-6; v_gene: TRBV5-4
CDR3aa: CASSLEAGVGNTIYF; abundance: few; j_gene: TRBJ1-3; v_gene: TRBV7-9
CDR3aa: CASSYARTDTYEQYF; abundance: NA; j_gene: TRBJ2-7; v_gene: TRBV6-5
CDR3aa: CASSQRDRDTQYF; abundance: once; j_gene: TRBJ2-3; v_gene: TRBV4-1
CDR3aa: CATSARPRGTVNQPQHF; abundance: NA; j_gene: TRBJ1-5; v_gene: TRBV15
CDR3aa: CASSQMDRGFGSGNTIYF; abundance: NA; j_gene: TRBJ1-3; v_gene: TRBV4-3
CDR3aa: CASSLEGISPLHF; abundance: NA; j_gene: TRBJ1-6; v_gene: TRBV7-9
CDR3aa: CASSLTSGGANEQFF; abundance: NA; j_gene: TRBJ2-1; v_gene: TRBV7-7
CDR3aa: CASRGGQLEKLFF; abundance: NA; j_gene: TRBJ1-4; v_gene: TRBV6-6
CDR3aa: CASSRTGDGNQPQHF; abundance: NA; j_gene: TRBJ1-5; v_gene: TRBV4-1
CDR3aa: CASSQEQTGGATIQYF; abundance: NA; j_gene: TRBJ2-4; v_gene: TRBV4-3
CDR3aa: CASSPPPLAGGQETQYF; abundance: once; j_gene: TRBJ2-5; v_gene: TRBV19
CDR3aa: CASSRRQGANVGGYTF; abundance: NA; j_gene: TRBJ1-2; v_gene: TRBV7-9
CDR3aa: CAISGGTGEDGYTF; abundance: NA; j_gene: TRBJ1-2; v_gene: TRBV10-3
CDR3aa: CASSARQGTSPLHF; abundance: few; j_gene: TRBJ1-6; v_gene: TRBV7-9
CDR3aa: CASSLGLSYGYTF; abundance: NA; j_gene: TRBJ1-2; v_gene: TRBV7-9
CDR3aa: CASSLTGVGTEAFF; abundance: NA; j_gene: TRBJ1-1; v_gene: TRBV6-5
CDR3aa: CASSGTGIPLGNTIYF; abundance: few; j_gene: TRBJ1-3; v_gene: TRBV11-1
CDR3aa: CASSRRGGGTEAFF; abundance: NA; j_gene: TRBJ1-1; v_gene: TRBV3-1/TRBV3-2
CDR3aa: CASSLARTSGGDNEQFF; abundance: NA; j_gene: TRBJ2-1; v_gene: TRBV5-1
CDR3aa: CASSFSTGRRLSPLHF; abundance: few; j_gene: TRBJ1-6; v_gene: TRBV13
CDR3aa: CAWKSRDRSSYNSPLHF; abundance: few; j_gene: TRBJ1-6; v_gene: TRBV30
CDR3aa: CASSSRTSGGGDTQYF; abundance: once; j_gene: TRBJ2-3; v_gene: TRBV6-5
CDR3aa: CASSFPQGVHYNEQFF; abundance: NA; j_gene: TRBJ2-1; v_gene: TRBV6-5
CDR3aa: CASSLARGGMGEKLFF; abundance: NA; j_gene: TRBJ1-4; v_gene: TRBV7-9
CDR3aa: CATWTGEETQYF; abundance: NA; j_gene: TRBJ2-5; v_gene: TRBV10-3
CDR3aa: CATASGGRTDTQYF; abundance: NA; j_gene: TRBJ2-3; v_gene: TRBV15
CDR3aa: CASSLSGDYSNQPQHF; abundance: NA; j_gene: TRBJ1-5; v_gene: TRBV5-1
CDR3aa: CASSAPTVAKNIQYF; abundance: few; j_gene: TRBJ2-4; v_gene: TRBV28
CDR3aa: CASSDYDRGGGYTF; abundance: NA; j_gene: TRBJ1-2; v_gene: TRBV6-4
CDR3aa: CASSYGVPGKDTQYF; abundance: NA; j_gene: TRBJ2-3; v_gene: TRBV6-2/TRBV6-3
CDR3aa: CASSPGLAANIQYF; abundance: NA; j_gene: TRBJ2-4; v_gene: TRBV6-6
CDR3aa: CSADSGETQYF; abundance: NA; j_gene: TRBJ2-5; v_gene: TRBV20-1
CDR3aa: CASSVQGPGAQNGYTF; abundance: NA; j_gene: TRBJ1-2; v_gene: TRBV6-1
CDR3aa: CASSHPSQGRFGYTF; abundance: NA; j_gene: TRBJ1-2; v_gene: TRBV9
CDR3aa: CASSLWGGLYSNQPQHF; abundance: NA; j_gene: TRBJ1-5; v_gene: TRBV7-6
CDR3aa: CASSPTRGHSGELFF; abundance: NA; j_gene: TRBJ2-2; v_gene: TRBV16
CDR3aa: CASSYASGGRTGELFF; abundance: NA; j_gene: TRBJ2-2; v_gene: TRBV6-2/TRBV6-3
CDR3aa: CASRPGQGDREQYF; abundance: NA; j_gene: TRBJ2-7; v_gene: TRBV2
CDR3aa: CASSLVGTGHTPNTGELFF; abundance: NA; j_gene: TRBJ2-2; v_gene: TRBV7-9
CDR3aa: CASRERGSTPETQYF; abundance: NA; j_gene: TRBJ2-5; v_gene: TRBV5-1
CDR3aa: CATSRDQGGSSPLHF; abundance: few; j_gene: TRBJ1-6; v_gene: TRBV15